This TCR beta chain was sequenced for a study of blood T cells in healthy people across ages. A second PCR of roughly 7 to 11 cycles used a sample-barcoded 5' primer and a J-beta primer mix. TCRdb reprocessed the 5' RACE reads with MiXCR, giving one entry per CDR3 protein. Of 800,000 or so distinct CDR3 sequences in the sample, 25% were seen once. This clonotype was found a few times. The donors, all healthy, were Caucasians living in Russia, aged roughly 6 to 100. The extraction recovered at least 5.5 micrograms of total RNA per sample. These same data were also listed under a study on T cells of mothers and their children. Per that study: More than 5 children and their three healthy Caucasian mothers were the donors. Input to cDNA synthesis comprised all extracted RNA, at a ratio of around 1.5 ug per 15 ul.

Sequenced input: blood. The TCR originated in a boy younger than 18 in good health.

The CDR3 DNA reads TGTGCCAGCAGAAACAGGGGGTTCGACGAGCAGTACTTC. As protein: CASRNRGFDEQYF. The rearrangement joins TRBV27 to TRBJ2-5; 8 bases match TRBD1. The J call is in doubt because the DNA end fits TRBJ2-7 better. The germline gives CDR1 MNHEY, CDR2 SMNVEV (reference sequence). The length of the CDR3 is 13 residues.